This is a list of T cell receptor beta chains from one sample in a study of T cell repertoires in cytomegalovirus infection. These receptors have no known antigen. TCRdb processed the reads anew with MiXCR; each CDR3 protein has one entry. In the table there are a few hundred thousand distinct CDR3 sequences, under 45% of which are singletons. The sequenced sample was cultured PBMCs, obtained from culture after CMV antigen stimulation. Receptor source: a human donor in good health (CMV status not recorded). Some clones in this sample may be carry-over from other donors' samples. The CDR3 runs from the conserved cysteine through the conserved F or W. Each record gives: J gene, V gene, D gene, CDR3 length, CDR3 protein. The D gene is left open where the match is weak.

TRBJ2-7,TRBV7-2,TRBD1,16,CASSSTGSIFRYEQYF
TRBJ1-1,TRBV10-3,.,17,CAISRLRQGQINTEAFF
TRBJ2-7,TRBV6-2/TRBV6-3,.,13,CASRISGAYEQYF
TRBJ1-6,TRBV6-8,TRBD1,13,CASSSGQGSPLHF
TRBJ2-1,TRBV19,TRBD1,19,CASSIGTGTTIISYNEQFF
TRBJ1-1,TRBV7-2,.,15,CASSFTAGSDTEAFF
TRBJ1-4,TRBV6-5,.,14,CASSYDRYNEKLFF
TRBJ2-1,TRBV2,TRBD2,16,CASSEAGSGSWNEQFF
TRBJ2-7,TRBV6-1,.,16,CASSEGGGTVRDEQYF
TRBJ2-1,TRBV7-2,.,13,CASSLEGANEQFF
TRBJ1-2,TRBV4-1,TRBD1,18,CASSQDWAVTTGGLGYTF
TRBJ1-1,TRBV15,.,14,CATSRDRGSTEAFF
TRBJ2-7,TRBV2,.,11,CASRRAHEQYF
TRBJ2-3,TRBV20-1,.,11,CSALKADTQYF
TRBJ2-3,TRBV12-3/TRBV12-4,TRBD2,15,CASNVAGGPTDTQYF